This is a list of T cell receptor beta chains from one sample in a study of T cell changes during pregnancy in multiple sclerosis. Sequenced by immunoSEQ multiplex PCR; TCRdb stores in-frame clones only, minus some. The repertoire holds some 40,000 clones, with about 88% as singletons. Specimen: CD4+ T cells from peripheral blood mononuclear cells, collected in the first trimester of pregnancy. These receptors were collected from a female donor with multiple sclerosis, enrolled in a pregnancy study. The CDR3 runs from the conserved cysteine through the conserved F or W. A D gene is named only where the DNA matches it firmly. Clone size appears in some rows only: once, few, many, or a class for an expanded clone.

.	TRBJ2-7	TRBV30	TRBD2	CAWSPLGLAVTYEQYF	TGTGCCTGGAGTCCCCTGGGACTAGCGGTAACGTACGAGCAGTACTTC
once	TRBJ1-5	TRBV30	.	CAWSPLDTNQPQHF	TGTGCCTGGAGTCCGCTGGACACTAATCAGCCCCAGCATTTT
.	TRBJ1-2	TRBV7-2	TRBD1	CASSLGQGGYGYTF	TGTGCCAGCAGCCTCGGACAGGGTGGCTATGGCTACACCTTC
.	TRBJ1-6	TRBV6-6	.	CASNRDIHSPLHF	TGTGCCAGCAACAGGGACATTCATTCACCCCTCCACTTT
.	TRBJ2-5	TRBV25-1	TRBD2	CASTEAGGSQETQYF	TGTGCCAGCACCGAAGCGGGAGGTAGTCAAGAGACCCAGTACTTC
.	TRBJ1-5	TRBV12-5	.	CASGLVVGGGYSNQPQHF	TGTGCTAGTGGTTTGGTAGTTGGTGGGGGCTATAGCAATCAGCCCCAGCATTTT
.	TRBJ2-1	TRBV4-1	TRBD2	CASGVAGDNEQFF	TGCGCCAGCGGAGTAGCGGGGGACAATGAGCAGTTCTTC
.	TRBJ2-1	TRBV10-3	TRBD2	CAIRMGLAVDNEQFF	TGTGCCATCAGGATGGGACTAGCGGTCGACAATGAGCAGTTCTTC
.	TRBJ2-4	TRBV14	TRBD2	CASSQAGGIQYF	TGTGCCAGCAGCCAAGCGGGGGGGATTCAGTACTTC
once	TRBJ2-5	TRBV27	.	CASSFKGETQYF	TGTGCCAGCAGTTTTAAGGGGGAGACCCAGTACTTC
.	TRBJ2-5	TRBV7-8	.	CASSLGVGGQETQYF	TGTGCCAGCAGCTTAGGGGTGGGGGGACAAGAGACCCAGTACTTC
.	TRBJ2-1	TRBV7-2	.	CASSLVRGNNEQFF	TGTGCCAGCAGCTTAGTTCGGGGAAACAATGAGCAGTTCTTC
once	TRBJ1-3	TRBV5-1	.	CASSENSSGNTIYF	TGCGCCAGCAGCGAGAATTCCTCTGGAAACACCATATATTTT
.	TRBJ1-2	TRBV6-5	.	CASSRFLGGGYGYTF	TGTGCCAGCAGCCGATTCTTGGGGGGTGGCTATGGCTACACCTTC
.	TRBJ2-6	TRBV29-1	.	CSAHPGSGANVLTF	TGCAGCGCCCATCCAGGCTCTGGGGCCAACGTCCTGACTTTC
once	TRBJ2-7	TRBV11-3	TRBD1	CASSWGQGASTEQYF	TGTGCCAGCAGCTGGGGACAGGGGGCGAGCACCGAGCAGTACTTC
.	TRBJ1-1	TRBV7-8	.	CASSKLDTEAFF	TGTGCCAGCAGCAAACTCGACACTGAAGCTTTCTTT
.	TRBJ2-5	TRBV19	TRBD1	CASSTWDRGETQYF	TGTGCCAGTAGTACTTGGGACAGAGGGGAGACCCAGTACTTC
.	TRBJ2-3	TRBV9	TRBD2	CASSVESGGLAASTDTQYF	TGTGCCAGCAGCGTAGAGAGTGGAGGACTAGCGGCTAGCACAGATACGCAGTATTTT
.	TRBJ2-1	TRBV4-1	TRBD2	CASSQVGTSFDEQFF	TGCGCCAGCAGCCAAGTAGGGACTAGCTTTGATGAGCAGTTCTTC
.	TRBJ2-5	TRBV19	.	CASSITGGTQETQYF	TGTGCCAGTAGTATTACGGGCGGGACCCAAGAGACCCAGTACTTC
once	TRBJ2-6	TRBV2	.	CASNDQVLSGANVLTF	TGTGCCAGCAATGATCAAGTACTCTCTGGGGCCAACGTCCTGACTTTC
.	TRBJ1-6	TRBV6-6	.	CASRSFYSARDSPLHF	TGTGCCAGCAGGTCTTTTTATTCTGCGCGTGATTCACCCCTCCACTTT
.	TRBJ2-7	TRBV19	TRBD1	CASRDRGTSYEQYF	TGTGCCAGTAGAGACAGGGGGACCTCCTACGAGCAGTACTTC
.	TRBJ2-1	TRBV29-1	.	CSVRGANNEQFF	TGCAGCGTTCGGGGGGCTAACAATGAGCAGTTCTTC
.	TRBJ2-3	TRBV6-4	TRBD2	CASSLSGGSTDTQYF	TGTGCCAGCAGTTTGTCCGGGGGGAGCACAGATACGCAGTATTTT
.	TRBJ2-2	TRBV13	TRBD1	CASSPPQGFMTGELFF	TGTGCCAGCAGCCCACCACAGGGGTTCATGACCGGGGAGCTGTTTTTT
.	TRBJ2-5	TRBV7-2	TRBD2	CASSLVLAGGETQYF	TGTGCCAGCAGCTTAGTCCTAGCGGGAGGGGAGACCCAGTACTTC
.	TRBJ1-5	TRBV28	.	CASSHGMLGGNQPQHF	TGTGCCAGCAGCCACGGGATGCTTGGGGGCAATCAGCCCCAGCATTTT
.	TRBJ2-3	TRBV2	.	CASSENGNLDTQYF	TGTGCCAGCAGTGAAAACGGGAATTTAGATACGCAGTATTTT
.	TRBJ2-1	TRBV9	.	CASSVAIQRVYNEQFF	TGTGCCAGCAGCGTAGCTATCCAGCGGGTTTACAATGAGCAGTTCTTC
few	TRBJ2-2	TRBV4-3	TRBD2	CASSQDAPSGFNTGELFF	TGCGCCAGCAGCCAAGATGCCCCTAGCGGGTTCAACACCGGGGAGCTGTTTTTT
.	TRBJ2-3	TRBV27	TRBD2	CASSLRLAGGFTDTQYF	TGTGCCAGCAGTCTCAGACTAGCGGGGGGATTCACAGATACGCAGTATTTT
once	TRBJ2-1	TRBV6-6	TRBD2	CASRLSGSSYNEQFF	TGTGCCAGCAGACTTAGCGGGAGTTCCTACAATGAGCAGTTCTTC
.	TRBJ2-3	TRBV25-1	.	CASSEYLEDTQYF	TGTGCCAGCAGTGAATATTTAGAAGATACGCAGTATTTT
few	TRBJ1-1	TRBV2	.	CASSELTETEAFF	TGTGCCAGCAGTGAACTGACAGAAACTGAAGCTTTCTTT
.	TRBJ2-3	TRBV18	.	CASSPEQVVPDTQYF	TGTGCCAGCTCACCAGAACAGGTGGTCCCAGATACGCAGTATTTT
.	TRBJ2-3	TRBV30	TRBD2	CAWCGSAIDTQYF	TGTGCCTGGTGCGGGAGTGCAATAGATACGCAGTATTTT
.	TRBJ2-4	TRBV30	TRBD2	CAWGAGGDMNIQYF	TGTGCCTGGGGGGCGGGGGGAGATATGAACATTCAGTACTTC
.	TRBJ2-7	TRBV30	TRBD2	CAWGLAGEQYF	TGTGCCTGGGGACTAGCGGGAGAGCAGTACTTC
.	TRBJ2-1	TRBV18	.	CASSPPRFSSYNEQFF	TGTGCCAGCTCACCACCCCGGTTTAGCTCCTACAATGAGCAGTTCTTC
.	TRBJ2-2	TRBV14	TRBD2	CASSQHSGNGELFF	TGTGCCAGCAGCCAACATAGCGGGAACGGGGAGCTGTTTTTT
.	TRBJ2-3	TRBV5-8	TRBD2	CASSFETSGSTDTQYF	TGTGCCAGCAGCTTTGAGACTAGCGGTAGCACAGATACGCAGTATTTT
.	TRBJ1-2	TRBV13	TRBD1	CASSLRDRRFSNYGYTF	TGTGCCAGCAGCTTACGGGACAGGCGCTTCTCTAACTATGGCTACACCTTC
.	TRBJ2-1	TRBV2	.	CASIRDDYNEQFF	TGTGCCAGCATCAGGGATGACTACAATGAGCAGTTCTTC